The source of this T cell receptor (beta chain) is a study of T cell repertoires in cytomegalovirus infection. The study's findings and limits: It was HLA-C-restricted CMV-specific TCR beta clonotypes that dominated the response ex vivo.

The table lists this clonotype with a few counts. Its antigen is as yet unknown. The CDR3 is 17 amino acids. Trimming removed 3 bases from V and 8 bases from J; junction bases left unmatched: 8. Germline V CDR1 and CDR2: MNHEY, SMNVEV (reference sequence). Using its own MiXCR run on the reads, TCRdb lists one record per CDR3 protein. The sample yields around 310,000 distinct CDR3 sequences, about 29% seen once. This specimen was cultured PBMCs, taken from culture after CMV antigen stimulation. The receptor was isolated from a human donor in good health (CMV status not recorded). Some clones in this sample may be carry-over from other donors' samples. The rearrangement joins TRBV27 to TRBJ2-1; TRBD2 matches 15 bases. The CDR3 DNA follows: TGTGCCAGCAGTTTTTTCCGGACTAGCGGGGGGGCCGATGAGCAGTTCTTC. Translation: CASSFFRTSGGADEQFF.